This entry describes one TCR beta chain. This sample was taken from a study of blood T cells in healthy people across ages. The CDR3 runs 13 residues. Looked up from germline, CDR1 is LNHNV and CDR2 is YYDKDF (reference sequence). V lost 0 bases and J lost 5, with 4 bases in between. Individuals who donated were healthy Caucasians from Russia aged about 6 to 100. Through a sample-barcoded 5' primer and a J-beta primer mix, a second PCR was run for about 6 to 11 cycles. TCRdb re-derived calls from the 5' RACE reads in MiXCR, one entry per CDR3 protein. In the table there are approximately 1,700,000 distinct CDR3 sequences, about 39% of which are singletons.

The sequencing input was blood. The source of this sequence is a human donor in good health. V gene TRBV15 combines with J gene TRBJ2-2; D remains ambiguous. For the CDR3, the DNA is TGTGCCACCAGCAGAGACAATACCGGGGAGCTGTTTTTT. It encodes CATSRDNTGELFF.